The clone carrying this T cell receptor beta chain was observed at least ten times. Antigen unknown. V lost 1 base and J 3 bases, leaving 8 bases between the germline ends. The CDR3 is 13 amino acids. Germline CDR1 SGDLS, CDR2 YYNGEE. TCRdb re-derived calls from the 5' RACE reads in MiXCR, one entry per CDR3 protein. The repertoire holds under 250,000 distinct CDR3 sequences, with about 30% as singletons. The entry originates in a study of CD8 T cells in ankylosing spondylitis. Findings and caveats of the study: Disease-associated clones were reportedly significantly overrepresented in matched ankylosing spondylitis synovial fluid. There was a TCR beta motif, made of fewer than 10 highly homologous variants, that appeared characteristic of ankylosing spondylitis blood. Previous work reported some of these motif variants in the synovial fluid and blood of reactive arthritis.

The sample was blood, either unsorted or a sorted T cell fraction (not recorded which). The chain combines TRBV9 with TRBJ2-7; D perhaps matches TRBD2 (6 bases). This receptor was taken from a male donor with ankylosing spondylitis or in good health (not recorded which). CDR3 sequence (DNA): TGTGCCAGCAGCGTATCGGGACTCTACGAGCAGTACTTC. Its translation is CASSVSGLYEQYF.